These T cell receptor beta chains were read from a single sample in a study of T-cell memory formation after mild COVID-19. TCRdb recomputed calls from the 5' RACE reads with MiXCR, one row per CDR3 protein. Counted here are 65,000 to 95,000 distinct CDR3 sequences, about 13% occurring once; the ten biggest clones make up 35% to 50%. The specimen sequenced was PBMCs or a T cell subset sorted from them (not recorded which). The receptor source for this set is a man aged 18 to 30 who had mild COVID-19 (a few samples of this study predate the infection). Cell type and time point are not known. The CDR3 runs from the conserved cysteine through the conserved F or W. A D gene is named only where the DNA matches it firmly. Clone size, where shown, is once, few, many, or a class for clones that have expanded.

CDR3 DNA,CDR3 protein,V gene,J gene,D gene,clone size
TGTGCCAGCAGCTTGGCCTCAGGGTCCATGAATGAGCAGTTCTTC,CASSLASGSMNEQFF,TRBV5-5,TRBJ2-1,NA,few
TGTGCCACCGCCGAGGGCAGGGGGCATGGCTACACCTTC,CATAEGRGHGYTF,TRBV12-3/TRBV12-4,TRBJ1-2,TRBD1,NA
TGCGCCAGCAGCTACCGACAGGGTGGTCAGCCCCAGCATTTT,CASSYRQGGQPQHF,TRBV4-3,TRBJ1-5,TRBD1,many
TGCGCCAGCAGCCCGGGAGCGGGGGGAAACAATGAGCAGTTCTTC,CASSPGAGGNNEQFF,TRBV5-1,TRBJ2-1,TRBD2,NA
TGCAGCGTTGGGGGGTGGGCAGGAGGGAACACTGAAGCTTTCTTT,CSVGGWAGGNTEAFF,TRBV29-1,TRBJ1-1,NA,NA
TGTGCCAGCAGCCCTCAACTAGCGGGGGGCCCCCCAGAGCCAGATACGCAGTATTTT,CASSPQLAGGPPEPDTQYF,TRBV7-8,TRBJ2-3,TRBD2,few
TGCGCCAGCAGCCCCCGTCGGACACTAGCGGGGGCACAAGAGACCCAGTACTTC,CASSPRRTLAGAQETQYF,TRBV4-1,TRBJ2-5,TRBD2,few
TGTGCCAGCAGCCAAACTCGCCTTTGGGGCCTCGGGCTAGCGGGGTTCATTCAGGGAGATACGCAGTATTTT,CASSQTRLWGLGLAGFIQGDTQYF,TRBV12-3/TRBV12-4,TRBJ2-3,TRBD2,NA
TGTGCCATCCGCGGGACAGACGCCTACGAGCAGTACTTC,CAIRGTDAYEQYF,TRBV10-3,TRBJ2-7,NA,few
TGTGCCAGCAGCTACCGGGACAGCCAAGAGACCCAGTACTTC,CASSYRDSQETQYF,TRBV7-9,TRBJ2-5,TRBD1,NA
TGTGCCAGCAGCGTCCAACCGGCGGGGGGGCCGAGGGACATTCAGTACTTC,CASSVQPAGGPRDIQYF,TRBV9,TRBJ2-4,TRBD2,few
TGTGCCAGCAGTTTTAGCAGGACCGGGCAAGAGACCCAGTACTTC,CASSFSRTGQETQYF,TRBV12-3/TRBV12-4,TRBJ2-5,NA,few
TGTGCCAGCAGCTTCCGCGACAGTTACTCAGGGGAGCTGTTTTTT,CASSFRDSYSGELFF,TRBV7-9,TRBJ2-2,NA,few
TGTGCCAGCAGTTCCGGGCGGCATCAGCCCCAGCATTTT,CASSSGRHQPQHF,TRBV27,TRBJ1-5,NA,NA
TGTGCCAGCAGCCGCGGGGCGGGGGTCCCCAATGAGCAGTTCTTC,CASSRGAGVPNEQFF,TRBV3-1,TRBJ2-1,TRBD2,few
TGTGCCAGCAGTTACTTTGGGACAGACGCTTTTATGAACACTGAAGCTTTCTTT,CASSYFGTDAFMNTEAFF,TRBV6-2/TRBV6-3,TRBJ1-1,TRBD1,few
TGTGCCAGCAGCTTAGATGGCAGCTACTATGGCTACACCTTC,CASSLDGSYYGYTF,TRBV11-2,TRBJ1-2,NA,few
TGCGCCAGCAGCCACCCTGGGGACAGGGGCGATGGCTACACCTTC,CASSHPGDRGDGYTF,TRBV4-3,TRBJ1-2,TRBD1,NA
TGTGCCAGCAGGGAAGAGGAAGGCACTGAAGCTTTCTTT,CASREEEGTEAFF,TRBV6-2/TRBV6-3,TRBJ1-1,NA,NA
TGCGCCAGCAGCCAGGCAGGGGGTCCCGGGGAGCTGTTTTTT,CASSQAGGPGELFF,TRBV4-3,TRBJ2-2,TRBD1,few
TGCGCCAGCAGCTTGGGAGGGAACGCGGCCAAAAACATTCAGTACTTC,CASSLGGNAAKNIQYF,TRBV5-1,TRBJ2-4,NA,NA
TGTGCCAGCAGGAACCGGGACAGGAGCTCCTACAATGAGCAGTTCTTC,CASRNRDRSSYNEQFF,TRBV5-5,TRBJ2-1,TRBD1,once
TGTGCCAGCAGCTTAGTAGCAGGGGGTCCTGCAACTAATGAAAAACTGTTTTTT,CASSLVAGGPATNEKLFF,TRBV7-8,TRBJ1-4,TRBD1,few
TGTGCCAGCAGCGTAGAAGGGAGGCAAGAGACCCAGTACTTC,CASSVEGRQETQYF,TRBV9,TRBJ2-5,NA,many
TGCAGTGCTAGAGATGCGGTATGGCGGGGGATAGATACGCAGTATTTT,CSARDAVWRGIDTQYF,TRBV20-1,TRBJ2-3,TRBD2,NA
TGCAGCGTTGAGGGACAGCCGGACTACAATGAGCAGTTCTTC,CSVEGQPDYNEQFF,TRBV29-1,TRBJ2-1,TRBD1,many
TGTGCCAGCAGTCCTACTCTGGGGTACAATGAGCAGTTCTTC,CASSPTLGYNEQFF,TRBV12-3/TRBV12-4,TRBJ2-1,NA,NA
TGTGCCAGCAGTTCCGTAGGGGGCCTGAGGGACACTGAAGCTTTCTTT,CASSSVGGLRDTEAFF,TRBV6-5,TRBJ1-1,TRBD1,NA
TGCGCCAGCAGCCAACCGGGACAGGGGAGTGAAGCTTTCTTT,CASSQPGQGSEAFF,TRBV4-1,TRBJ1-1,TRBD1,few
TGTGCCAGCAGCGACGGCTACGAGCAGTACTTC,CASSDGYEQYF,TRBV4-2,TRBJ2-7,NA,many
TGTGCCAGCCGGTATGAATTGGGTGGGAGCTCCTACAATGAGCAGTTCTTC,CASRYELGGSSYNEQFF,TRBV28,TRBJ2-1,NA,NA
TGTGCCAGCAGCTTAGGGCCCCCCTGGGGCACTGAAGCTTTCTTT,CASSLGPPWGTEAFF,TRBV5-5,TRBJ1-1,NA,few
TGTGCCAGCAGCTCCTTAGCGGCGAGGGACGAGCAGTTCTTC,CASSSLAARDEQFF,TRBV7-9,TRBJ2-1,NA,NA